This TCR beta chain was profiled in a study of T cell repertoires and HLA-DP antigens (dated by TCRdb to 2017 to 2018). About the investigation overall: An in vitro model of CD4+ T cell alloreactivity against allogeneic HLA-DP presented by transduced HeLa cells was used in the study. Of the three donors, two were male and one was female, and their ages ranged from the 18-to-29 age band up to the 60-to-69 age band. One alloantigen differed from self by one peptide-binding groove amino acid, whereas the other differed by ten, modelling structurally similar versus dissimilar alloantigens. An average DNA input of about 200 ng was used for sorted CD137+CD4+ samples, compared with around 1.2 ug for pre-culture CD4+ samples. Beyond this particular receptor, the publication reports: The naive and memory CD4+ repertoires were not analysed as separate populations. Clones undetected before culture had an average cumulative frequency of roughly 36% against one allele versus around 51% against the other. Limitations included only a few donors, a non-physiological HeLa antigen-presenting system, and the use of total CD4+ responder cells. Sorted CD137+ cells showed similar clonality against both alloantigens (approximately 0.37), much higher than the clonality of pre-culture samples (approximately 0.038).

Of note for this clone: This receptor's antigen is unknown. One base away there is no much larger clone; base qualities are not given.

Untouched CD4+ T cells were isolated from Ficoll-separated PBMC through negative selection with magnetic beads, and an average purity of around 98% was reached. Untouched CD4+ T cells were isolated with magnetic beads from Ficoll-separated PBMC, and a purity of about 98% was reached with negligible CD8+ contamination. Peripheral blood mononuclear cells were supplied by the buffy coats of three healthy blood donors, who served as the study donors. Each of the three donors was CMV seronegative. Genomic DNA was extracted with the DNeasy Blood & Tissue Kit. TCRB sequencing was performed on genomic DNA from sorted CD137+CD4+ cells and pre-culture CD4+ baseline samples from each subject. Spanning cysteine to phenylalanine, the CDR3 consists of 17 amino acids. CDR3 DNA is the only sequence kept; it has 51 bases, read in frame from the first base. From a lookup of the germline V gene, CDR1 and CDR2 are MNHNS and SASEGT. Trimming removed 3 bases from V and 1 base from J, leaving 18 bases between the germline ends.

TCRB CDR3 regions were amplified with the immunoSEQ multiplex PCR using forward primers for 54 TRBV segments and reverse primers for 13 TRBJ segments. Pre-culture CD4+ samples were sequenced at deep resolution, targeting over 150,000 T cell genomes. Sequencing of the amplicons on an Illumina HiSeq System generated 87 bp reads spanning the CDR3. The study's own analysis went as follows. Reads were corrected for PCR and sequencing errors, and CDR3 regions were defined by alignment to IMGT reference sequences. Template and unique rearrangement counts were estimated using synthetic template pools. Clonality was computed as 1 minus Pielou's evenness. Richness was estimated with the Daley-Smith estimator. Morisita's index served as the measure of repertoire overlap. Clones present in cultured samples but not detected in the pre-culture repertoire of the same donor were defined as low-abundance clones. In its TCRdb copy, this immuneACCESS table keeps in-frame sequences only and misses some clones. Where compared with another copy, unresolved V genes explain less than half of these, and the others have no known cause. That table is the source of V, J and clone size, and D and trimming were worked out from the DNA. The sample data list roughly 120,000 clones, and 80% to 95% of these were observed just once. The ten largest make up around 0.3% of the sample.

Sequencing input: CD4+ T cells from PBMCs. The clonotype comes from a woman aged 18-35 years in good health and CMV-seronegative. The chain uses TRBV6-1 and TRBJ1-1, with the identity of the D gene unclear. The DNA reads TGTGCCAGCAGTGACCCTCGGACGAGGACGGGGAACACTGAAGCTTTCTTT. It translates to CASSDPRTRTGNTEAFF.